This is a list of T cell receptor beta chains from one sample in a study of blood T cell repertoires in COVID-19. The data were produced by immunoSEQ multiplex PCR, yet TCRdb's version contains in-frame clones alone and is incomplete. The sample yields 150,000 or so clones, roughly four fifths seen once. Sequencing was performed on peripheral blood. These receptors were obtained from a woman in her sixties with COVID-19, enrolled during active disease. CDR3s include the opening cysteine and the closing phenylalanine or tryptophan. D genes are given only for firm matches. Size values are once, few and many counts, or a class for expanded clones, and some rows have none.

TRBJ1-4 TRBV2 TRBD1 . TGTGCCAGCAGTGTAGGACAGGTGGGAGAAAAACTGTTTTTT CASSVGQVGEKLFF
TRBJ1-5 TRBV12-3/TRBV12-4 . . TGTGCCAGCAGCCTTCGTGGCAATCAGCCCCAGCATTTT CASSLRGNQPQHF
TRBJ1-2 TRBV6-5 . . TGTGCCACCACAGGGACCTCGGGCCCTAACTATGGCTACACCTTC CATTGTSGPNYGYTF
TRBJ1-1 TRBV7-9 . . TGTGCCGTAATCTTTACAGGCGCGAACACTGAAGCTTTCTTT CAVIFTGANTEAFF
TRBJ1-1 TRBV5-4 TRBD1 few TGTGCCAGCAGCTGGGGACAGGGGTTGAACACTGAAGCTTTCTTT CASSWGQGLNTEAFF
TRBJ1-2 TRBV6-1 . . TGTGCCAGCAGCCTTGACAGCTATGGCTACACCTTC CASSLDSYGYTF
TRBJ1-5 TRBV21-1 . . TGTACCAGCAGCAGAGACAGGCGTAATCAGCCCCAGCATTTT CTSSRDRRNQPQHF
TRBJ1-2 TRBV6-5 . . TGTGCCAGCAGTTACGCCAGCGCCTGGGGCTACACCTTC CASSYASAWGYTF
TRBJ1-2 TRBV2 TRBD1 . TGTGCCAGCAGTGGACAGGGTGACGGCTACACCTTC CASSGQGDGYTF
TRBJ2-5 TRBV25-1 TRBD1 . TGTGCCAGCAGCGAAGACAGGGAAGAGACCCAGTACTTC CASSEDREETQYF
TRBJ1-1 TRBV6-5 . . TGTGCCAGCAGTTACTCTGCTGGCAGAAGGAACACTGAAGCTTTCTTT CASSYSAGRRNTEAFF
TRBJ2-2 TRBV7-6 TRBD1 . TGTGCCAGCAGCCCAACCGGACAGGGAAAATGGTACACCGGGGAGCTGTTTTTT CASSPTGQGKWYTGELFF
TRBJ1-6 TRBV6-2/TRBV6-3 . . TGTGCCAGCAGTTACCCGGTAGGGGGTAATTCACCCCTCCACTTT CASSYPVGGNSPLHF
TRBJ2-7 TRBV11-3 TRBD2 . TGTGCCAGCAGCGCCGGACTAGTCTCCTACGAGCAGTACTTC CASSAGLVSYEQYF
TRBJ1-1 TRBV18 . . TGTGCCAGCTCACCTTCCCTCTCAGGGAAGAACACTGAAGCTTTCTTT CASSPSLSGKNTEAFF
TRBJ1-5 TRBV29-1 TRBD1 . TGCAGCGTTGTAGTGGGACAGGGGGCCAATCAGCCCCAGCATTTT CSVVVGQGANQPQHF
TRBJ1-5 TRBV27 TRBD1 . TGTGCCAGCAGTTTTCAGGGGGCTGGCAATCAGCCCCAGCATTTT CASSFQGAGNQPQHF
TRBJ2-5 TRBV6-1 TRBD1 . TGTGCCAGCAGTGTCCGCGGCCGACAGGGTCTTGAGACCCAGTACTTC CASSVRGRQGLETQYF
TRBJ2-1 TRBV4-1 TRBD2 many TGCGCCAGCAGCCCCAATAGCGGGAGGGCCAATAGTGAGCAGTTCTTC CASSPNSGRANSEQFF
TRBJ1-2 TRBV14 . few TGTGCCAGCAGCCAAGATCGGGGAGACGTGAATGGCTACACCTTC CASSQDRGDVNGYTF
TRBJ1-6 TRBV11-2 TRBD1 . TGTGCCAGCAGCGCCCCCGGGACAGTAAAATCACCCCTCCACTTT CASSAPGTVKSPLHF
TRBJ1-3 TRBV4-1 . . TGCGCCAGCAGCCAAGCCGGAGGCCTACTGGGGTACACCATATATTTT CASSQAGGLLGYTIYF
TRBJ2-7 TRBV27 . . TGTGCCAGCAGTTCCCAAAAGGAGGTTTACGAGCAGTACTTC CASSSQKEVYEQYF
TRBJ1-2 TRBV6-5 . . TGTGCCAGCACCCCAGCGAGGGGCTACACCTTC CASTPARGYTF